The sequence of this T cell receptor (beta chain) was determined in a study of beta chain features in type 1 diabetes. In the study overall: Patient and healthy donor groups were alike in age, gender and cell yields.

Note on this clone: Its antigen is still unknown.

General study results and limits: cDNA-based sequencing might over-represent cells highly expressing TCR. When VDJ junctions were examined, type 1 diabetes patients showed fewer insertions and more deletions.

Each sorted population was over 95% pure. Sequencing targeted expressed TCRB transcripts, as all isolated RNA had been reverse transcribed. Here immunoSEQ multiplex PCR was the method, and the copy in TCRdb shows in-frame clones only, minus some. The table shows about 140,000 clones, with around a tenth occurring only once. CDR1 and CDR2 from the germline V gene are LNHNV and YYDKDF (reference sequence). Trimming cost V 3 bases and J 2 bases, with 14 bases left between them. The CDR3 consists of 15 residues. This rearrangement joins TRBV15 to TRBJ2-7; D is perhaps TRBD1 (6 bases). The specimen was central memory CD4+ T cells from blood. The receptor was derived from a woman aged 40 to 50 in good health. The CDR3 nucleotides read TGTGCCACCAGCAGGGACAGACAGAATACCTACGAGCAGTACTTC. This translates into CATSRDRQNTYEQYF.